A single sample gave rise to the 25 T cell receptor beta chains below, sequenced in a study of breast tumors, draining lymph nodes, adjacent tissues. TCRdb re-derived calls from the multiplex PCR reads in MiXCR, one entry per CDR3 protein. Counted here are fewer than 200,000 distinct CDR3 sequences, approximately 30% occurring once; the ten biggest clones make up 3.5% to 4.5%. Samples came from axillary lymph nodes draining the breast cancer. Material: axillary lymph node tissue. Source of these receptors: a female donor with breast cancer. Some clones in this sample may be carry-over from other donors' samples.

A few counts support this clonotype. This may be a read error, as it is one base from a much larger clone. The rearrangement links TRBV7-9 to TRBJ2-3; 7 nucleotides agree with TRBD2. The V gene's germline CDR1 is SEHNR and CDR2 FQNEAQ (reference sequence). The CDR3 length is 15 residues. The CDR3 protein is CASSFTSERTDAQYF. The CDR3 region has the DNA TGTGCCAGCAGCTTTACTAGCGAGCGCACAGATGCGCAGTATTTT.

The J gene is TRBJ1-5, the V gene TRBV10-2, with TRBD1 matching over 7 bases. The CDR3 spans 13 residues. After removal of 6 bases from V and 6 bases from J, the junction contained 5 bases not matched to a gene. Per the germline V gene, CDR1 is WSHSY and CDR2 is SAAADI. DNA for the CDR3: TGCGCCAGCAGGGACCCAGGGGGTCAGCCCCAGCATTTT. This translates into CASRDPGGQPQHF.

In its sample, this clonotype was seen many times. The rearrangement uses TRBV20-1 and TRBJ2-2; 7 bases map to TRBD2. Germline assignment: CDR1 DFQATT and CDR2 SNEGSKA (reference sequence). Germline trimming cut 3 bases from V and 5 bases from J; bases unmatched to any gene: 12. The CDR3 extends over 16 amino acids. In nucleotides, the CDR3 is TGCAGTGCTAGGGTACCGGGACTAAGCGGAACCGGGGAGCTGTTTTTT. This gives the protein CSARVPGLSGTGELFF.

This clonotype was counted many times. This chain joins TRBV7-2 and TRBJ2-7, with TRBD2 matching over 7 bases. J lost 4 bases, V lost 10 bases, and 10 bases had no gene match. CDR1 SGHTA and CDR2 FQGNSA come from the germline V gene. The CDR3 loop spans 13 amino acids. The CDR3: CATTKWEGYEQYF. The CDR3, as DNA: TGTGCCACAACGAAGTGGGAGGGTTACGAGCAGTACTTC. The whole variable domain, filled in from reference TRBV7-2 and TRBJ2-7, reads GAGVSQSPSNKVTEKGKDVELRCDPISGHTALYWYRQSLGQGLEFLIYFQGNSAPDKSGLPSDRFSAERTGGSVSTLTIQRTQQEDSAVYLCATTKWEGYEQYFGPGTRLTVT.

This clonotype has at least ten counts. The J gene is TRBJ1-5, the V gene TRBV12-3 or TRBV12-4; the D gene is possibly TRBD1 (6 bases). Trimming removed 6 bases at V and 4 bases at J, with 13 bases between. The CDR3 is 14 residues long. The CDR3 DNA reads TGTGCCAGCAGCAGGCAAGGGGGGAATCAGCCCCAGCATTTT. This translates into CASSRQGGNQPQHF.

As DNA, the CDR3 is TGTGCCAGCAGTCACAGGTCCGTCTACAATGAGCAGTTCTTC. The encoded protein is CASSHRSVYNEQFF. This chain uses TRBV6-2 or TRBV6-3 with TRBJ2-1; the D gene is possibly TRBD1 (5 bases). Germline assignment: CDR1 MNHEY and CDR2 SVGEGT. CDR3 length equals 14 residues. V was shortened by 5 bases and J by 3 bases, with 11 bases between the two germline ends.

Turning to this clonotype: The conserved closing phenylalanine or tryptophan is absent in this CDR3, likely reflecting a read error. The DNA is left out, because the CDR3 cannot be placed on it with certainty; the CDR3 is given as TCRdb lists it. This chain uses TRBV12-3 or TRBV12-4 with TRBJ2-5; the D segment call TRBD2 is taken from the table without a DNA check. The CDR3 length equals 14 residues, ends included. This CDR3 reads CASSPGPYGYTFGS.

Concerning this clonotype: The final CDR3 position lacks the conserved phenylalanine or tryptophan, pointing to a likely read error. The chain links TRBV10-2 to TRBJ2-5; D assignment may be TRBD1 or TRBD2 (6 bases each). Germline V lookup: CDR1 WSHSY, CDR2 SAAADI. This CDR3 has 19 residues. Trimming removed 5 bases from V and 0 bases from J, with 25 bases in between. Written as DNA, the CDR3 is TGCGCCAGCAGTTACTCGAGGGTTGCGGGGACACCGTACCAAGAGACCCAGTACCTC. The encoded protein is CASSYSRVAGTPYQETQYL.

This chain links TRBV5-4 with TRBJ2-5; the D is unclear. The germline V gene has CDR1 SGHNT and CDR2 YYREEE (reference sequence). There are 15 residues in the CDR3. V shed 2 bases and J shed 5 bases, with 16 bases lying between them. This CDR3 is CASSFSPPGGETQYF. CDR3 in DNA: TGTGCCAGCAGCTTCTCCCCTCCCGGTGGGGAGACCCAGTACTTC. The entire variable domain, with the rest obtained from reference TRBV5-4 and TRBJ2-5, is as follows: ETGVTQSPTHLIKTRGQQVTLRCSSQSGHNTVSWYQQALGQGPQFIFQYYREEENGRGNFPPRFSGLQFPNYSSELNVNALELDDSALYLCASSFSPPGGETQYFGPGTRLLVL.

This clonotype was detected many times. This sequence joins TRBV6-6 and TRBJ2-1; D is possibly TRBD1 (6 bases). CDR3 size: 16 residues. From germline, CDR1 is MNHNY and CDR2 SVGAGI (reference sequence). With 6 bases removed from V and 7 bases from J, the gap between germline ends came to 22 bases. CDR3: CASRKTEQGSLNEQFF. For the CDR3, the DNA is TGTGCCAGCAGAAAAACGGAACAGGGATCCCTAAATGAGCAGTTCTTC.

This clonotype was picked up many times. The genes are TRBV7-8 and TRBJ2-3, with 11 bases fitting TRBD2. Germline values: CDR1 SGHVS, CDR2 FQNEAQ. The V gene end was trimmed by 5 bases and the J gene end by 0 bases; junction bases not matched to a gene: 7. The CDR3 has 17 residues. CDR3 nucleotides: TGTGCCAGCAGCCTCGGACTAGCGGGCCTGAGCACAGATACGCAGTATTTT. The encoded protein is CASSLGLAGLSTDTQYF. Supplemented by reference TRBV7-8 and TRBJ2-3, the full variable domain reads GAGVSQSPRYKVAKRGQDVALRCDPISGHVSLFWYQQALGQGPEFLTYFQNEAQLDKSGLPSDRFFAERPEGSVSTLKIQRTQQEDSAVYLCASSLGLAGLSTDTQYFGPGTRLTVL.

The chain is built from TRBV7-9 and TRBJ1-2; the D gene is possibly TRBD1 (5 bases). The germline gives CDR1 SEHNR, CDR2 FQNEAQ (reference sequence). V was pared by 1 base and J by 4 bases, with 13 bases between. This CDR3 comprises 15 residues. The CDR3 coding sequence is TGTGCCAGCAGCTTAGTCGGGGGAGGGATCTATGGCTACACCTTC. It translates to CASSLVGGGIYGYTF.

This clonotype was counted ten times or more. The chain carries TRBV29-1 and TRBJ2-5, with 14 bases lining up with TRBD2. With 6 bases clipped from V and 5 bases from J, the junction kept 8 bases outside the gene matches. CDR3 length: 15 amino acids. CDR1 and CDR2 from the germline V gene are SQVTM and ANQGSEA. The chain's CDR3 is CSVANGLAGGETQYF. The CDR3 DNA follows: TGCAGCGTCGCTAACGGACTAGCGGGGGGCGAGACCCAGTACTTC. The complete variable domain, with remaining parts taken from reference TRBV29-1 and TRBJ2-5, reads SAVISQKPSRDICQRGTSLTIQCQVDSQVTMMFWYRQQPGQSLTLIATANQGSEATYESGFVIDKFPISRPNLTFSTLTVSNMSPEDSSIYLCSVANGLAGGETQYFGPGTRLLVL.

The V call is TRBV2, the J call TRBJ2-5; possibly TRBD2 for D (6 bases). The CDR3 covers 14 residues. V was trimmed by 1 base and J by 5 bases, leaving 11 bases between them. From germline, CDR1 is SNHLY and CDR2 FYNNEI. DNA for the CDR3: TGTGCCAGCAGTGAAGAGCTAGCGTGTGAGACCCAGTACTTC. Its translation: CASSEELACETQYF.

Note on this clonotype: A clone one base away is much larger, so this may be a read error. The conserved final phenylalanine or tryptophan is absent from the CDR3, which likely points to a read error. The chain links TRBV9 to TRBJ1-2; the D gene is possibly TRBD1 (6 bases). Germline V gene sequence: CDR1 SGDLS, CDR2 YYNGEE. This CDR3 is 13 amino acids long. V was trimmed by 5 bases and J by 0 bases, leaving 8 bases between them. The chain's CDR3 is CASRDRTNYGYTS. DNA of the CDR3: TGTGCCAGCAGGGACAGAACTAACTATGGCTACACCTCC.

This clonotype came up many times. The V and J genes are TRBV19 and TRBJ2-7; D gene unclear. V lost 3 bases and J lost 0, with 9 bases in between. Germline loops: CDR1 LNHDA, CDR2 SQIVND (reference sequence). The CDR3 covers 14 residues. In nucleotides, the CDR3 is TGTGCCAGTAGTATCAGGTCCAGCTCCTACGAGCAGTACTTC. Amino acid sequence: CASSIRSSSYEQYF.

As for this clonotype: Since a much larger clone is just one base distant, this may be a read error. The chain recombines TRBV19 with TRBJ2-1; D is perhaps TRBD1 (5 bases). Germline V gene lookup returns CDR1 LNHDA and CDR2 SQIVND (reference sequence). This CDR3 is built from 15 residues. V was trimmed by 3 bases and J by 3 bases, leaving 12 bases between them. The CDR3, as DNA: TGTGCCAGTAGTATCGGTACAAGGGGCTACAATGAGCAGTTCTTC. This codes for CASSIGTRGYNEQFF. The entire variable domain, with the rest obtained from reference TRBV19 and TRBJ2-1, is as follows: DGGITQSPKYLFRKEGQNVTLSCEQNLNHDAMYWYRQDPGQGLRLIYYSQIVNDFQKGDIAEGYSVSREKKESFPLTVTSAQKNPTAFYLCASSIGTRGYNEQFFGPGTRLTVL.

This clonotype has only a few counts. This chain's CDR3 is CASSQSGTGGAGELFF. CDR3 in DNA: TGTGCCAGCAGCCAATCCGGGACAGGGGGCGCCGGGGAGCTGTTTTTT. J is TRBJ2-2 and V is TRBV3-1; the match to TRBD1 covers 12 bases. Germline V gene lookup returns CDR1 LGHDT and CDR2 YNNKEL (reference sequence). With 2 bases clipped from V and 6 bases from J, the junction kept 4 bases outside the gene matches. The CDR3 consists of 16 residues.

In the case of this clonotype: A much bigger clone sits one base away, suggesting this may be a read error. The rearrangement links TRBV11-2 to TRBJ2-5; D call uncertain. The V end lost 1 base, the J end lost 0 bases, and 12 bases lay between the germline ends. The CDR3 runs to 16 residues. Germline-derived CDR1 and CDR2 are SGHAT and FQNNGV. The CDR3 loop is CASSLAPDGNQETQYF. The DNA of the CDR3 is TGTGCCAGCAGCTTAGCCCCGGACGGTAACCAAGAGACCCAGTACTTC.

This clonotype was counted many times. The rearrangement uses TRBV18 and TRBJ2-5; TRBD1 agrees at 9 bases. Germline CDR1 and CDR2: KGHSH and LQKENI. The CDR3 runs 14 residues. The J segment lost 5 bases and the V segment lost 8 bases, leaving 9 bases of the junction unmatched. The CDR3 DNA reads TGTGCCAGCGCCACGACAGGGGGAGACGAGACCCAGTACTTC. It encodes CASATTGGDETQYF.

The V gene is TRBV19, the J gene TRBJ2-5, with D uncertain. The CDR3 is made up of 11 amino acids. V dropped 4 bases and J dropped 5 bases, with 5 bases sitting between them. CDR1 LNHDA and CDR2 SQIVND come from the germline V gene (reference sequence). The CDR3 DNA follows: TGTGCCAGTAGTAAGGCGGAGACCCAGTACTTC. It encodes CASSKAETQYF.

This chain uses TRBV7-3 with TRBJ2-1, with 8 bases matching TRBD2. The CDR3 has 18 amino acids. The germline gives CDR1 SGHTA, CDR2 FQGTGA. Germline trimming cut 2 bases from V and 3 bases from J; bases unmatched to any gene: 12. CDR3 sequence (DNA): TGTGCCAGCAGCTTACAGTCCGGGGCGGGAGGACTCTACAATGAGCAGTTCTTC. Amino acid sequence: CASSLQSGAGGLYNEQFF.

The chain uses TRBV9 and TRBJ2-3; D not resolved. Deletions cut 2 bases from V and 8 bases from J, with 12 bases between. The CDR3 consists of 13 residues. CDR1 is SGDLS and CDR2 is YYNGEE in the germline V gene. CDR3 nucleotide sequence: TGTGCCAGCAGCGTTTCGGCTGGTGGTACGCAGTATTTT. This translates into CASSVSAGGTQYF.

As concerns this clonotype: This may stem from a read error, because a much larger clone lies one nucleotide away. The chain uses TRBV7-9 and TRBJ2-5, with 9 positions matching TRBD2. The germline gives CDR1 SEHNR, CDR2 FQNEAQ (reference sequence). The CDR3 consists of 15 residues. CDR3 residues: CASSLRASGAETQHF. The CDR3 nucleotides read TGTGCCAGCAGCTTAAGGGCTAGCGGGGCGGAGACCCAGCACTTC.

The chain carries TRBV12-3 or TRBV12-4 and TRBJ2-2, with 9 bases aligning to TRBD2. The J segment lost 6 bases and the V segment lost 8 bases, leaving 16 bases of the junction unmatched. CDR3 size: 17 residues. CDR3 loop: CASGSSLIAGDPGELFF. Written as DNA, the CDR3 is TGTGCCAGCGGTTCTAGCCTGATAGCGGGAGATCCCGGGGAGCTGTTTTTT.